This TCR beta chain appears in the sequencing data of a study of identical twins. The CDR3 length is 16 residues. Germline values: CDR1 SGHAT, CDR2 FQNNGV. V was trimmed by 2 bases and J by 5 bases, leaving 16 bases between them. Study-wide findings and caveats: For out-of-frame alpha sequences shared by twins, low generation probability was in excess.

TCRdb ran MiXCR on the 5' RACE reads and lists one entry per CDR3 protein. The sample has about 340,000 distinct CDR3 sequences, about 9% seen once; the top ten hold about 9.1%. On this clonotype: Its antigen is as yet unknown.

The TCR originated in a woman in her fifties or sixties in good health. This chain joins TRBV11-2 and TRBJ2-1, with a weak D call TRBD2 (5 bases). The specimen sequenced was naive T cells sorted from blood. This CDR3 reads CASSLLLRGLDNEQFF. The CDR3, as DNA: TGTGCCAGCAGCTTACTTCTGAGAGGGTTAGACAATGAGCAGTTCTTC. Complete variable domain (other parts from reference TRBV11-2 and TRBJ2-1): EAGVAQSPRYKIIEKRQSVAFWCNPISGHATLYWYQQILGQGPKLLIQFQNNGVVDDSQLPKDRFSAERLKGVDSTLKIQPAKLEDSAVYLCASSLLLRGLDNEQFFGPGTRLTVL.